The 29 T cell receptor beta chains reported below all come from one sample, sequenced in a study of blood T cell repertoires in COVID-19. TCRdb's copy holds only in-frame clones and misses some; the assay was immunoSEQ multiplex PCR. The repertoire holds around 140,000 clones, with 85% to 90% as singletons. The specimen sequenced was peripheral blood. All receptors derive from a man aged 45-65 years with active or convalescent COVID-19.

The J gene is TRBJ2-2, the V gene TRBV6-1; no definite D call. Trimming cost V 3 bases and J 0 bases, with 8 bases left between them. The CDR3 consists of 15 residues. In germline, CDR1 is MNHNS, CDR2 SASEGT. CDR3 DNA: TGTGCCAGCAGTGAGGGCAGAGCGAACACCGGGGAGCTGTTTTTT. Translating it yields CASSEGRANTGELFF.

This clone was counted once. V is TRBV2 and J is TRBJ1-2; tentative D call: TRBD1 (6 bases). The CDR3 contains 14 residues. Germline V gene data show CDR1 as SNHLY and CDR2 as FYNNEI. V was trimmed by 7 bases and J by 1 base, leaving 13 bases between them. Here the CDR3 reads CASTTGIGNYGYTF. In nucleotides, the CDR3 is TGTGCCAGCACAACAGGGATAGGTAACTATGGCTACACCTTC.

The chain has TRBV29-1 and TRBJ2-3, with TRBD1 as a possible D gene (5 bases). The CDR3 contains 13 residues. CDR1 SQVTM and CDR2 ANQGSEA come from the germline V gene. Trimming pared 4 bases from V and 0 bases from J, leaving 8 bases between. DNA for the CDR3: TGCAGCGTTGGACAGTATAGCACAGATACGCAGTATTTT. It specifies CSVGQYSTDTQYF.

The chain combines TRBV19 with TRBJ1-3; 8 bases agree with TRBD1. With V trimmed by 2 bases and J by 8 bases, 23 bases remained unmatched. The V gene's germline CDR1 is LNHDA and CDR2 SQIVND (reference sequence). This CDR3 has 20 residues. This CDR3 reads CASSISIGQGKVSSAHTIYF. CDR3 sequence (DNA): TGTGCCAGTAGTATATCTATTGGACAGGGTAAAGTCTCTTCAGCGCACACCATATATTTT.

The chain links TRBV5-4 to TRBJ2-7; 7 bases agree with TRBD1. After removal of 0 bases from V and 3 bases from J, the junction contained 6 bases not matched to a gene. There are 15 residues in the CDR3. Germline V CDR1 and CDR2: SGHNT, YYREEE (reference sequence). CDR3 loop: CASSLDPGQSYEQYF. CDR3 nucleotides: TGTGCCAGCAGCTTGGATCCGGGACAGAGCTACGAGCAGTACTTC.

The chain carries TRBV18 and TRBJ2-1; no definite D call. Germline V gene data show CDR1 as KGHSH and CDR2 as LQKENI. V lost 3 bases, J lost 5 bases, and 8 bases lay in between. The CDR3 extends over 13 amino acids. The chain's CDR3 is CASSPVRDNEQFF. CDR3 DNA sequence: TGTGCCAGCTCACCCGTCCGGGACAATGAGCAGTTCTTC. The whole variable domain, filled in from reference TRBV18 and TRBJ2-1, reads NAGVMQNPRHLVRRRGQEARLRCSPMKGHSHVYWYRQLPEEGLKFMVYLQKENIIDESGMPKERFSAEFPKEGPSILRIQQVVRGDSAAYFCASSPVRDNEQFFGPGTRLTVL.

The chain has TRBV29-1 and TRBJ2-5, with 14 bases matching TRBD2. The CDR3 contains 13 residues. The V gene's germline CDR1 is SQVTM and CDR2 ANQGSEA. The J segment lost 5 bases and the V segment lost 7 bases, leaving 3 bases of the junction unmatched. The CDR3 nucleotides read TGCAGCGCGGGACTAGCGGGAGATGAGACCCAGTACTTC. It yields the protein CSAGLAGDETQYF. Full variable domain (outside the CDR3, taken from reference TRBV29-1 and TRBJ2-5): SAVISQKPSRDICQRGTSLTIQCQVDSQVTMMFWYRQQPGQSLTLIATANQGSEATYESGFVIDKFPISRPNLTFSTLTVSNMSPEDSSIYLCSAGLAGDETQYFGPGTRLLVL.

The chain uses TRBV27 and TRBJ2-7; 11 bases map to TRBD1. Trimming took 6 bases from V and 3 from J; bases not matched to a gene: 4. CDR1 is MNHEY, CDR2 SMNVEV, per germline (reference sequence). The CDR3 runs 14 residues. The CDR3, as DNA: TGTGCCAGCAGCACCGGGACAGGGGGCTACGAGCAGTACTTC. Translation: CASSTGTGGYEQYF.

This sequence joins TRBV5-1 and TRBJ1-1; D possibly corresponds to TRBD1 (5 bases). Germline loops: CDR1 SGHRS, CDR2 YFSETQ. This CDR3 spans 14 amino acids. The V and J ends lost 1 base and 6 bases respectively, with 13 bases between them. The CDR3 spells CASSLRQGSAEAFF. DNA for the CDR3: TGCGCCAGCAGCTTGCGGCAGGGATCGGCTGAAGCTTTCTTT.

This chain joins TRBV25-1 and TRBJ2-1; 9 bases fit TRBD2. The CDR3 consists of 16 residues. Losses at the gene ends were 2 bases for V and 2 bases for J; bases not matched to a gene: 4. Germline assignment: CDR1 MGHDK and CDR2 SYGVNS. DNA of the CDR3: TGTGCCAGCAGTGAAATTGGGACTAGCACCTACAATGAGCAGTTCTTC. Amino acids: CASSEIGTSTYNEQFF.

Only one count was recorded for this clone. The chain combines TRBV4-1 with TRBJ2-3; unclear D gene. The CDR3 runs to 13 residues. The V gene lost 0 bases and the J gene lost 7 bases, with 8 bases spanning the gap. CDR1 is MGHRA and CDR2 is YSYEKL in the germline V gene. The CDR3 here is CASSQDLTHTQYF. The CDR3 region has the DNA TGCGCCAGCAGCCAAGATTTAACTCATACGCAGTATTTT.

The genes are TRBV19 and TRBJ1-1; TRBD1 agrees at 7 bases. The J segment lost 1 base and the V segment lost 5 bases, leaving 7 bases of the junction unmatched. The CDR3 is 15 amino acids. The germline V gene encodes CDR1 LNHDA and CDR2 SQIVND (reference sequence). Here the CDR3 DNA reads TGTGCCAGTAGTCGTAAGACAGGGCCGAACACTGAAGCTTTCTTT. This codes for CASSRKTGPNTEAFF.

This clone was observed a handful of times. The rearrangement links TRBV7-9 to TRBJ2-3; possible D gene TRBD1, 5 bases. The CDR3 loop spans 12 amino acids. Looked up from germline, CDR1 is SEHNR and CDR2 is FQNEAQ (reference sequence). Between the trimmed V and J ends, which lost 3 bases and 6 bases, there was a span of 7 bases. The CDR3 DNA reads as TGTGCCAGCAGCTTGCAGGGTGATACGCAGTATTTT. Protein: CASSLQGDTQYF.

The CDR3 spells CASSRGTGEYQETQYF. CDR3 coding DNA: TGTGCCAGCAGCCGAGGGACAGGCGAGTACCAAGAGACCCAGTACTTC. The chain combines TRBV5-8 with TRBJ2-5; the match to TRBD1 covers 8 bases. The CDR3 totals 16 residues. The trim removed 4 bases at V and 0 bases at J, leaving 8 bases unmatched. Germline V gene sequence: CDR1 SGHTS, CDR2 YDEGEE.

The CDR3 nucleotides read TGTGCCAGCAGCTTAGAACTCTCTGGAAACACCATATATTTT. Translation gives CASSLELSGNTIYF. The chain recombines TRBV11-2 with TRBJ1-3, with no clear D. In germline, CDR1 is SGHAT, CDR2 FQNNGV. The V end was cut by 0 bases, the J end by 0 bases, with 3 bases between. The CDR3 loop spans 14 amino acids.

This chain joins TRBV11-2 and TRBJ1-2; the match to TRBD1 covers 7 bases. The J segment lost 7 bases and the V segment lost 1 base, leaving 6 bases of the junction unmatched. In germline, CDR1 is SGHAT, CDR2 FQNNGV. The CDR3 runs 14 residues. The CDR3 nucleotides read TGTGCCAGCAGCTTAGTCAAGGGGGCCGGTGGCTACACCTTC. Its translation: CASSLVKGAGGYTF. Supplemented by reference TRBV11-2 and TRBJ1-2, the full variable domain reads EAGVAQSPRYKIIEKRQSVAFWCNPISGHATLYWYQQILGQGPKLLIQFQNNGVVDDSQLPKDRFSAERLKGVDSTLKIQPAKLEDSAVYLCASSLVKGAGGYTFGSGTRLTVV.

The V and J genes are TRBV5-1 and TRBJ1-2; D is ambiguous. V was shortened by 0 bases and J by 4 bases, with 10 bases between the two germline ends. The CDR3 totals 14 residues. In germline, CDR1 is SGHRS, CDR2 YFSETQ. The CDR3 is CASSLGQSSYGYTF. CDR3 DNA sequence: TGCGCCAGCAGCTTGGGACAATCCTCCTATGGCTACACCTTC.

V gene TRBV11-2 combines with J gene TRBJ2-5; no clear D gene. Germline lookup yields CDR1 SGHAT and CDR2 FQNNGV. The CDR3 has 15 amino acids. Trimming stripped 0 bases from V and 2 bases from J, with 10 bases between. The CDR3 DNA is TGTGCCAGCAGCTTAGAGACCGGAGTACAAGAGACCCAGTACTTC. Translating gives CASSLETGVQETQYF.

The gene calls are TRBV7-8 and TRBJ2-1; D is unclear. This CDR3 is 13 amino acids long. Per the germline V gene, CDR1 is SGHVS and CDR2 is FQNEAQ. Trimming took 1 base from V and 9 from J, leaving 10 bases between them. DNA of the CDR3: TGTGCCAGCAGCTTAGGTCCAGCAGGTGAGCAGTTCTTC. The encoded protein is CASSLGPAGEQFF.

J is TRBJ1-4 and V is TRBV5-1; a possible D gene is TRBD1 (5 bases). Per the germline V gene, CDR1 is SGHRS and CDR2 is YFSETQ. The CDR3 runs 14 residues. V was trimmed by 0 bases and J by 8 bases, leaving 11 bases between them. The DNA of the CDR3 is TGCGCCAGCAGCTTGGAAGGGGATTCCGAAAAACTGTTTTTT. Encoded protein: CASSLEGDSEKLFF.

The J gene is TRBJ2-2, the V gene TRBV29-1; D unresolved. The CDR3 has 14 residues. Trimming shortened V by 1 base and J by 2 bases, and 8 bases separated the two germline ends. CDR1 SQVTM and CDR2 ANQGSEA come from the germline V gene. Here the CDR3 DNA reads TGCAGCGTTGAAGGGGCCGGCAACACCGGGGAGCTGTTTTTT. Translated: CSVEGAGNTGELFF.

V and J are TRBV16 and TRBJ1-4; 7 positions match TRBD1. Germline-derived CDR1 and CDR2 are KGHSY and FQNENV. With V trimmed by 1 base and J by 7 bases, 6 bases remained unmatched. The length of the CDR3 is 15 residues. The CDR3 DNA is TGTGCCAGCAGCCAATATGGCAGGGGGACTGAAAAACTGTTTTTT. It yields the protein CASSQYGRGTEKLFF.

The chain recombines TRBV15 with TRBJ1-4; 7 nucleotides line up with TRBD1. Germline assignment: CDR1 LNHNV and CDR2 YYDKDF (reference sequence). The junction had 2 bases not matched to a gene; V was cut back by 1 base and J by 3 bases. The length of the CDR3 is 15 residues. The CDR3 DNA follows: TGTGCCACCAGCAGAGTGGGGACAGCTAATGAAAAACTGTTTTTT. As protein: CATSRVGTANEKLFF.

This chain links TRBV18 with TRBJ2-5; possible D gene TRBD1, 6 bases. Germline V gives CDR1 KGHSH, CDR2 LQKENI. The ends were cut back, 2 bases at V and 2 bases at J, with 12 bases in the middle. The CDR3 consists of 15 residues. CDR3 in amino acids: CASSPEGQRQETQYF. CDR3 coding DNA: TGTGCCAGCTCACCAGAGGGACAACGGCAAGAGACCCAGTACTTC.

V is TRBV30 and J is TRBJ2-3, with 7 positions matching TRBD1. Per the germline V gene, CDR1 is GTSNPN and CDR2 is SVGIG (reference sequence). The CDR3 covers 15 residues. After removal of 6 bases from V and 8 bases from J, the junction contained 17 bases not matched to a gene. The CDR3 protein is CACFVTGTVSGTQYF. The CDR3 DNA reads TGTGCCTGTTTCGTTACCGGGACAGTCTCGGGTACGCAGTATTTT.

The rearrangement links TRBV5-5 to TRBJ1-5, with 8 bases lining up with TRBD1. The CDR3 contains 14 residues. Unmatched junction bases numbered 2, after V lost 0 bases and J lost 6 bases. Germline CDR1 reads SGHKS; CDR2 reads YYEKEE (reference sequence). DNA of the CDR3: TGTGCCAGCAGCTTGGCAGGGGGCCCTCAGCCCCAGCATTTT. Translating gives CASSLAGGPQPQHF.

This chain links TRBV18 with TRBJ2-3; 8 bases agree with TRBD2. J lost 5 bases, V lost 3 bases, and 4 bases had no gene match. In germline, CDR1 is KGHSH, CDR2 LQKENI. There are 14 residues in the CDR3. In DNA form, the CDR3 reads TGTGCCAGCTCACCGGGGCTAGCGGGAGATACGCAGTATTTT. Amino acids: CASSPGLAGDTQYF.

J is TRBJ2-1 and V is TRBV23-1; 9 bases map to TRBD1. TRBV23-1 has ORF status, its function being uncertain. Trimming at V came to 8 bases and at J to 4 bases, leaving 6 bases not matched to a gene. The CDR3 spans 14 residues. CDR3 DNA sequence: TGCGCCAGCGCTCCCGGGACAGGGTACAATGAGCAGTTCTTC. Its translation is CASAPGTGYNEQFF.

CDR3 nucleotides: TGTGCCAGCAGCGTAGGTACCCCCTATAGCAATCAGCCCCAGCATTTT. Its translation is CASSVGTPYSNQPQHF. This sequence joins TRBV9 and TRBJ1-5; D is uncertain. V was shortened by 0 bases and J by 0 bases, with 10 bases between the two germline ends. CDR1 and CDR2 (germline): SGDLS, YYNGEE. The CDR3 is 16 amino acids.